This T cell receptor (beta chain) was captured in a study of beta chain features in type 1 diabetes. At the level of the study: In age, gender and cell yields, patients were similar to healthy donors. Findings and limits, study-wide: Among type 1 diabetes patients, VDJ junctions had fewer insertions and more deletions. TCRB CDR3s were moderately but significantly shorter in Type 1 diabetes patients in all four CD4+ subsets.

This clone was detected only a few times. The antigen is undetermined. Expressed TCRB transcripts were sequenced because the isolated RNA had all been reverse transcribed beforehand. The assay was immunoSEQ multiplex PCR, and TCRdb's table has in-frame clones only and misses some. This table holds 95,000 to 150,000 clones, about 17% found once. CDR1 and CDR2 from the germline V gene are SEHNR and FQNEAQ (reference sequence). The CDR3 covers 13 residues. V was pared by 4 bases and J by 6 bases, with 1 base of the junction left unmatched. Sequencing was performed on central memory CD4+ T cells from blood. V and J are TRBV7-9 and TRBJ2-1; 9 nucleotides line up with TRBD1. The source of this sequence is a young man with type 1 diabetes. CDR3 sequence (DNA): TGTGCCAGCAGCTCGGACAGGGGCAATGAGCAGTTCTTC. As protein: CASSSDRGNEQFF.